Below, 2 T cell receptor beta chains from the same sample are listed, as sequenced in a study of T cells in Graves' hyperthyroidism and ophthalmopathy. TCR beta CDR3 region amplification was performed from RNA transcripts. HTBI primers were used for first-round RT-PCR of the TCR CDR3. TCRdb analysed the multiplex PCR reads with MiXCR anew, one entry per CDR3 protein. The table includes some 490,000 distinct CDR3 sequences, roughly 23% detected once. Sequencing used blood. All receptors derive from a woman aged 70-85 years with Graves' ophthalmopathy.

This chain joins TRBV18 and TRBJ2-1; the D gene is possibly TRBD1 (5 bases). The V gene's germline CDR1 is KGHSH and CDR2 LQKENI. The length of the CDR3 is 13 residues. With 6 bases removed from V and 7 bases from J, the gap between germline ends came to 13 bases. The CDR3 region is CASSEQDWNEQFF. The CDR3 DNA is TGTGCCAGCTCGGAACAGGATTGGAATGAGCAGTTCTTC.

This clonotype has a handful of counts. The V call is TRBV6-1, the J call TRBJ1-2; a possible D gene is TRBD1 (5 bases). Trimming removed 4 bases from V and 3 bases from J, with 9 bases in between. Germline CDR1 and CDR2: MNHNS and SASEGT. This CDR3 is built from 13 residues. CDR3 in DNA: TGTGCCAGCAGTGGGGCAGGGTACTATGGCTACACCTTC. This gives the protein CASSGAGYYGYTF.